The source of this TCR beta chain is a study of post-analysis software for immune sequencing data. At the level of the study: As for disease course, relapsing-remitting, secondary progressive and progressive-relapsing multiple sclerosis were all included.

Overall study results and limits: In patients, about 5 TRBV segments were more frequent than in controls, with TRBV5-6, TRBV5-1 and TRBV20-1 among them. Normalized Chao1 diversity was significantly reduced in patients versus controls. Under F measure analysis, samples from one preparation batch co-clustered strongly.

cDNA libraries for TCR beta contained unique molecular identifiers. Yield was 450,000 to 650,000 cDNA molecules from around 1 to 9.1 million T cells. In TCRdb, the PCR reads were re-called with MiXCR into one record per CDR3 protein. The sample carries about 460,000 distinct CDR3 sequences, around 40% recorded once. Turning to this clonotype: Its antigen remains unidentified.

Germline lookup yields CDR1 MGHDK and CDR2 SYGVNS. CDR3 length equals 18 residues. V dropped 3 bases and J dropped 7; count of bases not matched to a gene: 10. The sequence was obtained from a girl aged 10-17 years with multiple sclerosis. V gene TRBV25-1 combines with J gene TRBJ2-1; the match to TRBD2 covers 15 bases. The sequencing input was blood. CDR3 DNA: TGTGCCAGCAGTGAGACCCCCGGGACTAGCGGGAGGAGGAATGAGCAGTTCTTC. Encoded protein: CASSETPGTSGRRNEQFF.